This TCR beta chain was profiled in a study of T cell changes during pregnancy in multiple sclerosis. Data came from immunoSEQ multiplex PCR; TCRdb stores just in-frame clones and leaves some out. The repertoire holds about 40,000 clones, with 75% to 95% as singletons. This clone was counted only a few times. The CDR3 has 16 residues. Germline loops: CDR1 SGHRS, CDR2 YFSETQ. The V gene lost 4 bases and the J gene lost 5 bases, with 21 bases spanning the gap. The V and J genes are TRBV5-1 and TRBJ1-2; D is perhaps TRBD1 (5 bases). The input for sequencing was CD4+ T cells from peripheral blood mononuclear cells, taken in the third trimester of pregnancy. This sequence was found in a female donor with multiple sclerosis, enrolled in a pregnancy study. The CDR3: CASSPSGRVERYGYTF. The DNA of the CDR3 is TGCGCCAGCAGCCCCTCAGGCAGGGTGGAACGATATGGCTACACCTTC.